These 4 T cell receptor beta chains were all obtained from the same sample, sequenced in a study of blood T cell repertoires in COVID-19. Data came from immunoSEQ multiplex PCR; TCRdb stores just in-frame clones and leaves some out. The table has approximately 80,000 clones, about four fifths seen once. What was sequenced was peripheral blood. The receptors come from a man aged 80 or over with acute or convalescent COVID-19.

The genes are TRBV18 and TRBJ2-1; 11 nucleotides match TRBD2. This CDR3 is built from 16 residues. V gave up 2 bases and J gave up 10 bases; unmatched junction bases: 10. Germline V CDR1 and CDR2: KGHSH, LQKENI. CDR3 coding DNA: TGTGCCAGCTCACCAAGTCTAGCGGGAGGATCAGGAGAGCAGTTCTTC. This encodes CASSPSLAGGSGEQFF.

This clone was counted a few times. The chain couples TRBV27 to TRBJ2-2; TRBD2 is a possible D gene (5 bases). CDR1 and CDR2 (germline): MNHEY, SMNVEV (reference sequence). Trimming shortened V by 2 bases and J by 4 bases, and 5 bases separated the two germline ends. The CDR3 loop spans 13 amino acids. The CDR3 here is CASSLRGTGELFF. CDR3 nucleotide sequence: TGTGCCAGCAGTTTACGGGGCACCGGGGAGCTGTTTTTT.

The chain employs TRBV7-3 and TRBJ1-1; maybe TRBD1 (6 bases). Germline V gene lookup returns CDR1 SGHTA and CDR2 FQGTGA. Trimming took off 2 bases at V and 2 bases at J, with 6 bases between the two ends. The CDR3 is 13 amino acids. CDR3 DNA: TGTGCCAGCAGCTTAGGGACAAACACTGAAGCTTTCTTT. Its translation is CASSLGTNTEAFF.

The chain carries TRBV7-9 and TRBJ2-5, with 10 nucleotides matching TRBD2. Per germline, CDR1 SEHNR and CDR2 FQNEAQ (reference sequence). The CDR3 has 14 residues. The junction had 4 bases not matched to a gene; V was cut back by 4 bases and J by 5 bases. The CDR3 DNA reads as TGTGCCAGCAGCTCTAGCGGGAGCAGGGAGACCCAGTACTTC. This sequence encodes CASSSSGSRETQYF. The full variable domain, completed using reference TRBV7-9 and TRBJ2-5, is DTGVSQNPRHKITKRGQNVTFRCDPISEHNRLYWYRQTLGQGPEFLTYFQNEAQLEKSRLLSDRFSAERPKGSFSTLEIQRTEQGDSAMYLCASSSSGSRETQYFGPGTRLLVL.